This T cell receptor (beta chain) was documented in a study of blood T cell repertoires in COVID-19. Study background: From the United States, Italy and Spain came samples of acute and convalescent COVID-19. T cells, B-cell-depleted T cells, or PBMCs provided the cDNA or gDNA that served as material.

Original data processing: Amplification from reference gene primers served as the basis for estimated nucleated cell counts. Assay: immunoSEQ multiplex PCR; the TCRdb copy retains only in-frame clones and omits some. V and J calls and clone size are as listed in that table; D and trimming were resolved from the DNA. Of fewer than 300,000 clones in the sample, 84% were seen once. CDR3 length: 15 amino acids. V trimming: 4 bases; J trimming: 3 bases; junction bases outside the gene matches: 5. CDR1 MGHRA and CDR2 YSYEKL come from the germline V gene. The specimen was peripheral blood. The receptor was derived from a person aged 65 to 79 with COVID-19, enrolled during active disease. The chain recombines TRBV4-1 with TRBJ2-5; 10 bases match TRBD2. The CDR3: CASSPQAGGEETQYF. CDR3 DNA sequence: TGCGCCAGCAGCCCTCAAGCGGGGGGGGAAGAGACCCAGTACTTC.